A selection of T cell receptor beta chains follows, all from one sample in a study of Graves' ophthalmopathy and Graves' hyperthyroidism. TCRdb ran MiXCR on the multiplex PCR reads and lists one entry per CDR3 protein. This repertoire shows 600,000 to 650,000 distinct CDR3 sequences, roughly 20% found once; its top ten account for roughly 7.4%. Sample: peripheral blood. Every receptor here comes from a woman aged 18-30 years with stable Graves' hyperthyroidism. Some clones in this sample may be carry-over from other donors' samples. Both conserved end residues are part of each CDR3. Fields, in order: V gene, clone size, D gene, J gene, CDR3 DNA, CDR3 protein. D genes are given only for firm matches. For some rows the clone size is stated as once, few or many, or as a class when expanded; others skip it.

V gene: TRBV27
clone size: .
D gene: TRBD1
J gene: TRBJ1-1
CDR3 DNA: TGTGCCAGCAGTACACGGGACAGGGGGCGGACTGAAGCTTTCTTT
CDR3 protein: CASSTRDRGRTEAFF

V gene: TRBV15
clone size: .
D gene: .
J gene: TRBJ1-2
CDR3 DNA: TGTGCCACCAGCAGAGATCAAGACAGCCCAACCAGCTACACCTTC
CDR3 protein: CATSRDQDSPTSYTF

V gene: TRBV11-2
clone size: .
D gene: .
J gene: TRBJ2-7
CDR3 DNA: TGTGCCAGCAGGGTGGGGGGTCAGGGCTACGAGCAGTACTTC
CDR3 protein: CASRVGGQGYEQYF

V gene: TRBV19
clone size: .
D gene: .
J gene: TRBJ2-2
CDR3 DNA: TGTGCCAGTACCGGGATTGGGAGAGAGCTCAACACCGGGGAGCTGTTTTTT
CDR3 protein: CASTGIGRELNTGELFF

V gene: TRBV6-1
clone size: .
D gene: TRBD1
J gene: TRBJ1-1
CDR3 DNA: TGTGCCAGCACCCAACAGGGGGGGTGGAACACTGAAGCTTTCTTT
CDR3 protein: CASTQQGGWNTEAFF

V gene: TRBV11-2
clone size: many
D gene: TRBD1
J gene: TRBJ2-4
CDR3 DNA: TGTGCCAGCAGTTTAGAGCCTGGGACAGGGAACATTAAGTACTTC
CDR3 protein: CASSLEPGTGNIKYF

V gene: TRBV2
clone size: few
D gene: .
J gene: TRBJ2-7
CDR3 DNA: TGTGCCAGCGGTTATGTGAGCGAGCAGTACTTC
CDR3 protein: CASGYVSEQYF

V gene: TRBV2
clone size: many
D gene: .
J gene: TRBJ2-7
CDR3 DNA: TGTGCCAGCAGCGGGCAGGCCGTACACTACGAGCAGTACTTC
CDR3 protein: CASSGQAVHYEQYF

V gene: TRBV29-1
clone size: .
D gene: TRBD1
J gene: TRBJ2-7
CDR3 DNA: TGCAGCGTTAGGGGCGCAGGGGGCAGGTACGAGCAGTACTTC
CDR3 protein: CSVRGAGGRYEQYF

V gene: TRBV19
clone size: many
D gene: .
J gene: TRBJ1-2
CDR3 DNA: TGTGCCAGTAGCAGGGAGACGGACTATGGCTACACCTTC
CDR3 protein: CASSRETDYGYTF

V gene: TRBV6-5
clone size: many
D gene: .
J gene: TRBJ2-4
CDR3 DNA: TGTGCCAGCAGTTACTCAGGTGAAAACATTCAGTACTTC
CDR3 protein: CASSYSGENIQYF

V gene: TRBV20-1
clone size: few
D gene: .
J gene: TRBJ1-1
CDR3 DNA: TGCAGTGGGGGGGTCCGAAGAAACACTGAAGCTTTCTTT
CDR3 protein: CSGGVRRNTEAFF

V gene: TRBV6-2/TRBV6-3
clone size: .
D gene: .
J gene: TRBJ2-7
CDR3 DNA: TGTGCCAGCAGGACTGAATGGGGAGTATACGAGCAGTACTTC
CDR3 protein: CASRTEWGVYEQYF

V gene: TRBV30
clone size: many
D gene: .
J gene: TRBJ1-6
CDR3 DNA: TGTGCCTGGAGTGGGGACGTTTATAATTCACCCCTCCACTTT
CDR3 protein: CAWSGDVYNSPLHF

V gene: TRBV7-3
clone size: many
D gene: .
J gene: TRBJ1-3
CDR3 DNA: TGTGCCAGCAGCTTAGGCGAGATTGGAAACACCATATATTTT
CDR3 protein: CASSLGEIGNTIYF

V gene: TRBV15
clone size: .
D gene: .
J gene: TRBJ2-7
CDR3 DNA: TGTGCCACCAGCTGGGCAGGAACCACCTACGAGCAGTACTTC
CDR3 protein: CATSWAGTTYEQYF

V gene: TRBV10-1
clone size: many
D gene: .
J gene: TRBJ1-3
CDR3 DNA: TGCGCCAGCAGTAAGATTAGCTCTGGAAACACCATATATTTT
CDR3 protein: CASSKISSGNTIYF

V gene: TRBV20-1
clone size: many
D gene: .
J gene: TRBJ2-7
CDR3 DNA: TGCAGTGCTTCCGACGGAGCCTACGAGCAGTACTTC
CDR3 protein: CSASDGAYEQYF

V gene: TRBV6-2/TRBV6-3
clone size: .
D gene: TRBD1
J gene: TRBJ2-7
CDR3 DNA: TGTGCCAGCAGTCGGGACAGGGGGCGTGGGAGTCATACTACCTACGAGCAGTACTTC
CDR3 protein: CASSRDRGRGSHTTYEQYF

V gene: TRBV7-2
clone size: many
D gene: .
J gene: TRBJ2-5
CDR3 DNA: TGTGCCAGCAGCTTAGGTTTCGGTGGCCAAGAGACCCAGTACTTC
CDR3 protein: CASSLGFGGQETQYF

V gene: TRBV7-9
clone size: many
D gene: TRBD1
J gene: TRBJ2-7
CDR3 DNA: TGTGCCAGCAGCTCGGTACGGGACAGGACCTACGAGCAGTACTTC
CDR3 protein: CASSSVRDRTYEQYF

V gene: TRBV7-3
clone size: many
D gene: .
J gene: TRBJ2-7
CDR3 DNA: TGTGCCAGCAGCTTATCCAGAGCTAGCGTCTACGAGCAGTACTTC
CDR3 protein: CASSLSRASVYEQYF

V gene: TRBV11-2
clone size: few
D gene: .
J gene: TRBJ1-2
CDR3 DNA: TGTGCCAGCAGCTCCCTCCGAGGGCGGAACTATGGCTACACCTTC
CDR3 protein: CASSSLRGRNYGYTF

V gene: TRBV2
clone size: .
D gene: .
J gene: TRBJ2-1
CDR3 DNA: TGTGCCAGCAGTGACCTTTTAGCGGTTAGCTCCTACAATGAGAAGTTCTTC
CDR3 protein: CASSDLLAVSSYNEKFF

V gene: TRBV12-3/TRBV12-4
clone size: .
D gene: TRBD2
J gene: TRBJ2-7
CDR3 DNA: TGTGCCAGCAGCCGAGCGGGGGGCGGGACCGGGGAGCTGTACTTC
CDR3 protein: CASSRAGGGTGELYF

V gene: TRBV9
clone size: .
D gene: .
J gene: TRBJ1-6
CDR3 DNA: TGTGCCAGCAGCGCCGACAGGTCCCTCTATAATTCACCCCTCCACTTT
CDR3 protein: CASSADRSLYNSPLHF

V gene: TRBV12-3/TRBV12-4
clone size: many
D gene: TRBD1
J gene: TRBJ1-5
CDR3 DNA: TGTGCCAGCAGTTTGATGGCAGGGGGAGGTGGTCAGCCCCAGCATTTT
CDR3 protein: CASSLMAGGGGQPQHF

V gene: TRBV10-3
clone size: few
D gene: .
J gene: TRBJ1-2
CDR3 DNA: TGTGCCATCAGTGAGTCTGGTGAAAGGGGCTACACCTTC
CDR3 protein: CAISESGERGYTF

V gene: TRBV19
clone size: .
D gene: .
J gene: TRBJ1-5
CDR3 DNA: TGTGCCAGTAGTGTGAGCGGGAGTCAGCCCCAGCATTTT
CDR3 protein: CASSVSGSQPQHF

V gene: TRBV6-5
clone size: many
D gene: TRBD1
J gene: TRBJ1-3
CDR3 DNA: TGTGCCAGCAGCCCCGACAGGGCCTCTGGAAACACCATATATTTT
CDR3 protein: CASSPDRASGNTIYF

V gene: TRBV5-1
clone size: few
D gene: .
J gene: TRBJ1-1
CDR3 DNA: TGCGCCAGCAGCTTGGAAATCATGAACACTGAAGCTTTCTTT
CDR3 protein: CASSLEIMNTEAFF

V gene: TRBV7-9
clone size: .
D gene: .
J gene: TRBJ1-2
CDR3 DNA: TGTGCCAGCAGTGCTGCCTGGGGGGACTATGGCTACACCTTC
CDR3 protein: CASSAAWGDYGYTF

V gene: TRBV11-2
clone size: once
D gene: .
J gene: TRBJ1-3
CDR3 DNA: TGTGCCAGCAGCGCCTCTGCCGCGGGATACTCTGGAAACACCATATATTTT
CDR3 protein: CASSASAAGYSGNTIYF